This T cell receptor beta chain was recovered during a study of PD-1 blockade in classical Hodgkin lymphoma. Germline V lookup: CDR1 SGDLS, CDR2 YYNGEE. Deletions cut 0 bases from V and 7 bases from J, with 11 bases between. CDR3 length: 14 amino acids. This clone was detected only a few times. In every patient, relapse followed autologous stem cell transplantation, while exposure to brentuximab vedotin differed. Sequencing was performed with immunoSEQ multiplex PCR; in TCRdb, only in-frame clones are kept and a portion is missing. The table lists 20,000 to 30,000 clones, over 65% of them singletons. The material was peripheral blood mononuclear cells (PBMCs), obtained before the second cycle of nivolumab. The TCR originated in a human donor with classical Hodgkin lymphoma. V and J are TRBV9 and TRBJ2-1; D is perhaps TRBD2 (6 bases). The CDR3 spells CASSVGLGANEQFF. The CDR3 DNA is TGTGCCAGCAGCGTAGGACTAGGGGCGAATGAGCAGTTCTTC.